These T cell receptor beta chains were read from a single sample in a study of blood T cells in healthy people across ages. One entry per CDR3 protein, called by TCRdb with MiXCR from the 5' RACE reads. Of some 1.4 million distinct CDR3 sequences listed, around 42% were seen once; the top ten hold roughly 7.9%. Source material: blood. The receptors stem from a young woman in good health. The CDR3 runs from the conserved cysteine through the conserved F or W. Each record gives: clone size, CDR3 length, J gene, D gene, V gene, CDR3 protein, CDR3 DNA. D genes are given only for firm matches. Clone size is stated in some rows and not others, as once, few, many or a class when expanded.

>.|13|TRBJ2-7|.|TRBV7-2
CASSFSTSREQYF
TGTGCCAGCAGCTTTTCGACTAGTCGCGAGCAGTACTTC
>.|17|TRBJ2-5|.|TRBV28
CASSFPPRMGAGETQYF
TGTGCCAGCAGTTTCCCCCCAAGGATGGGGGCCGGAGAGACCCAGTACTTC
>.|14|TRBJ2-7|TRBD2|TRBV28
CACSIAGGTYEQYF
TGTGCCTGCAGCATAGCGGGAGGGACCTACGAGCAGTACTTC
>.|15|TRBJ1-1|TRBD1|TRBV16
CASSQRGQGDTEAFF
TGTGCCAGCAGCCAAAGGGGACAGGGGGACACTGAAGCTTTCTTT
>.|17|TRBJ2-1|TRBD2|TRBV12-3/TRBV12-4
CASSLGTSVSLQETQFF
TGTGCCAGCAGTTTAGGGACTAGCGTTAGCCTCCAAGAGACCCAGTTCTTC
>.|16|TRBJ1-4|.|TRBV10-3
CAISESLGESYEKLFF
TGTGCCATCAGTGAATCCCTAGGGGAGTCTTACGAAAAACTGTTTTTT
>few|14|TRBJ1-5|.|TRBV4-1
CASSQVDSNQPQHF
TGCGCCAGCAGCCAGGTGGATAGCAATCAGCCCCAGCATTTT
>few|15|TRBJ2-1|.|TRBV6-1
CASSEYAPAPDEQFF
TGTGCCAGCAGTGAATATGCCCCTGCACCCGATGAGCAGTTCTTC
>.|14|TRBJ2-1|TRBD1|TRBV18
CASSSNGQGETQFF
TGTGCCAGCTCGTCAAACGGACAGGGAGAGACCCAGTTCTTC
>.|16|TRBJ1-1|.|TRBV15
CATSRVGAPRSTEAFF
TGTGCCACCAGCAGAGTCGGGGCTCCACGGAGCACTGAAGCTTTCTTT
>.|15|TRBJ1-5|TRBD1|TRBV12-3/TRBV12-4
CASSLVGGLGRAQHF
TGTGCCAGCAGTTTAGTAGGGGGCCTGGGTCGTGCCCAGCATTTT
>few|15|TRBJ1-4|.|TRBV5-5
CASSFLQGANEKLFF
TGTGCCAGCAGCTTCCTACAGGGAGCTAATGAAAAACTGTTTTTT
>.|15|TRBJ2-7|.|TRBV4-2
CASSQAASGGYEQYF
TGTGCCAGCAGCCAAGCGGCCAGCGGCGGCTACGAGCAGTACTTC
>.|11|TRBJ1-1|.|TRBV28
CASRRTNEAFF
TGTGCCAGTCGTCGGACCAATGAAGCTTTCTTT
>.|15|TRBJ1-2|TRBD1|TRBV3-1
CASSRPGQGFYGYTF
TGTGCCAGCAGCCGACCGGGACAGGGCTTCTATGGCTACACCTTC
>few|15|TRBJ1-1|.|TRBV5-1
CASSLAVGMNTEAFF
TGCGCCAGCAGCTTGGCCGTGGGCATGAACACTGAAGCTTTCTTT